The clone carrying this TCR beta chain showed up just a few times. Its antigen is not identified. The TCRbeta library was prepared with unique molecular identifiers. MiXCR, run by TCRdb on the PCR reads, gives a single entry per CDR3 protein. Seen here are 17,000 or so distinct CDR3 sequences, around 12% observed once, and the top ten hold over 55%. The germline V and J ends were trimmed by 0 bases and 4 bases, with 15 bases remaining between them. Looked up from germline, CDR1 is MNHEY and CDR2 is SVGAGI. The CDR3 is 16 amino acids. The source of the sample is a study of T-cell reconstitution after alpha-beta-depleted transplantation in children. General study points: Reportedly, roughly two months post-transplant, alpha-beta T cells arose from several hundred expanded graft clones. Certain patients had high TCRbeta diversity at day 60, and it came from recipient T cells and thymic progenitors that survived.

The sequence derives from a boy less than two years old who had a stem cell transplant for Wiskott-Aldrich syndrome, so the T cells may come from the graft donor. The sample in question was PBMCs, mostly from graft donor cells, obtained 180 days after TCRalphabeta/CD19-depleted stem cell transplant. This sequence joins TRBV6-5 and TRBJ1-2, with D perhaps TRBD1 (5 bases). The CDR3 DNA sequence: TGTGCCAGCAGTTACTCGGTTCAGGGACTACCCTATGGCTACACCTTC. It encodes CASSYSVQGLPYGYTF.